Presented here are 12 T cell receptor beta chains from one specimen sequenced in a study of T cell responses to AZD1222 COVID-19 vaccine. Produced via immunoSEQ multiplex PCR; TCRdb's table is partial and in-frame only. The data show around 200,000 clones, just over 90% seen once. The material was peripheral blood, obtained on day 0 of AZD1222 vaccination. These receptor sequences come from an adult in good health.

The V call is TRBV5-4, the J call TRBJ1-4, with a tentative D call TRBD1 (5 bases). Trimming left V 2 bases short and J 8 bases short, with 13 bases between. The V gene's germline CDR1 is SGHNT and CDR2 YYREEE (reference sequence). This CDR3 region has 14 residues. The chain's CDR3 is CASSFYQGREKLFF. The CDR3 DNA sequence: TGTGCCAGCAGCTTTTATCAGGGACGAGAAAAACTGTTTTTT.

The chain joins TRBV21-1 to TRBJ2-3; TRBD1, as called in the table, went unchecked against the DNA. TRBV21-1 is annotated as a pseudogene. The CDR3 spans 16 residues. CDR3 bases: TGTGCGAGTAGCGGGGGCCCGGTGACGGGGACGGATACGCAGTATTTT. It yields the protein CASSGGPVTGTDTQYF.

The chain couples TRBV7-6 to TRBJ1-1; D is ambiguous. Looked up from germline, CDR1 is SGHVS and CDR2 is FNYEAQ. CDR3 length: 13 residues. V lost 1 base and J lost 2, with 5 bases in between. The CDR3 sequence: CASSLVTNTEAFF. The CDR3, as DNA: TGTGCCAGCAGCTTAGTTACTAACACTGAAGCTTTCTTT.

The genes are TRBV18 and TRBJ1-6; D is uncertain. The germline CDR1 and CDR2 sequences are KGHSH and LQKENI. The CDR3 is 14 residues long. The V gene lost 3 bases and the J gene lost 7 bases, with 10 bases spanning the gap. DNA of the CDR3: TGTGCCAGCTCACCTGGCCAGGTGAATTCACCCCTCCACTTT. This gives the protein CASSPGQVNSPLHF.

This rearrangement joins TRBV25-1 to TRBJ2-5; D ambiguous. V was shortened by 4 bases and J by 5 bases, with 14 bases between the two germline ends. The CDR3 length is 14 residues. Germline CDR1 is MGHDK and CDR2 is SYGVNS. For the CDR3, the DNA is TGTGCCAGCAGTGTTGGAGTACTCGGGGAGACCCAGTACTTC. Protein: CASSVGVLGETQYF.

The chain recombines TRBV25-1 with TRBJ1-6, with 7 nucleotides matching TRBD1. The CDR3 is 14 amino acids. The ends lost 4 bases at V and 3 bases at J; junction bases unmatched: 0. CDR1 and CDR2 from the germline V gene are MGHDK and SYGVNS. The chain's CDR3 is CASSGDSYNSPLHF. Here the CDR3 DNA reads TGTGCCAGCAGTGGGGACAGCTATAATTCACCCCTCCACTTT.

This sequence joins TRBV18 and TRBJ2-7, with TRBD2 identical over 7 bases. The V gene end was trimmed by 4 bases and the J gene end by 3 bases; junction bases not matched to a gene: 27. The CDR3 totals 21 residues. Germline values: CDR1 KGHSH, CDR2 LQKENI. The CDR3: CASSLHLIRRRSGGTVYEQYF. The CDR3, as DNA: TGTGCCAGCTCACTCCACCTTATACGCCGCCGATCGGGAGGTACGGTCTACGAGCAGTACTTC. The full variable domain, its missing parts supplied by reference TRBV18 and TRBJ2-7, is NAGVMQNPRHLVRRRGQEARLRCSPMKGHSHVYWYRQLPEEGLKFMVYLQKENIIDESGMPKERFSAEFPKEGPSILRIQQVVRGDSAAYFCASSLHLIRRRSGGTVYEQYFGPGTRLTVT.

As DNA, the CDR3 is TGTGCCAGCTCACAACGACAGGGTGGAAGGGGCAATCAGCCCCAGCATTTT. This codes for CASSQRQGGRGNQPQHF. The gene calls are TRBV18 and TRBJ1-5; 7 bases map to TRBD1. This CDR3 has 17 residues. Losses at the gene ends were 4 bases for V and 2 bases for J; bases not matched to a gene: 11. Germline V gene sequence: CDR1 KGHSH, CDR2 LQKENI. Full variable domain (rest looked up from reference TRBV18 and TRBJ1-5): NAGVMQNPRHLVRRRGQEARLRCSPMKGHSHVYWYRQLPEEGLKFMVYLQKENIIDESGMPKERFSAEFPKEGPSILRIQQVVRGDSAAYFCASSQRQGGRGNQPQHFGDGTRLSIL.

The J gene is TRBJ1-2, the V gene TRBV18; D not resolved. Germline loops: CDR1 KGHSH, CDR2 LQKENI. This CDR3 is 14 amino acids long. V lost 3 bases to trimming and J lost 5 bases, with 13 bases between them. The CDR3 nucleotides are TGTGCCAGCTCACCGGGGAGGATAGGGTATGGCTACACCTTC. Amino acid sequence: CASSPGRIGYGYTF.

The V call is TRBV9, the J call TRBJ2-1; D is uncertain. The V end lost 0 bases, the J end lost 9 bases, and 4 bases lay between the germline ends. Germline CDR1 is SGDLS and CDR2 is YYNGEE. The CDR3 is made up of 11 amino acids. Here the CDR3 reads CASSVGGEQFF. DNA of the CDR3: TGTGCCAGCAGCGTAGGCGGTGAGCAGTTCTTC.

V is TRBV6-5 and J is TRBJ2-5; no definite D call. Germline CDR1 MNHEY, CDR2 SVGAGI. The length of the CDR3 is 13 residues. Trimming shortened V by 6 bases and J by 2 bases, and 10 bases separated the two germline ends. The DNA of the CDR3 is TGTGCCAGCAGGGTAGCAGCTCAAGAGACCCAGTACTTC. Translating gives CASRVAAQETQYF.

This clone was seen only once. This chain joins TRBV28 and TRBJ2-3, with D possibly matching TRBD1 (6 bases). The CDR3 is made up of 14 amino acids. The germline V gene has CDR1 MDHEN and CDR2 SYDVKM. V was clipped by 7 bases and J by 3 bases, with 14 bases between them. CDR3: CASTLLQGTDTQYF. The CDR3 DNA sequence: TGTGCCAGCACCCTCCTACAGGGTACAGATACGCAGTATTTT.